The present TCR beta chain was sequenced within a study of technical replicates of blood from several donors. Generated by immunoSEQ multiplex PCR, the TCRdb table keeps only in-frame clones and is missing some. The sample shows around 85,000 clones, just under 95% of them seen only once. Sequencing input: T cells isolated from PBMCs. This TCR was sampled from a human donor in good health.

The CDR3 loop is CASSFRFKRRGEQFF. CDR3 coding DNA: TGTGCCAGCAGCTTTCGATTTAAAAGGAGGGGAGAGCAGTTCTTC. The chain joins TRBV28 to TRBJ2-1, with D possibly TRBD2 on 6 matching bases. V lost 6 bases and J 10 bases, leaving 22 bases between the germline ends. The CDR3 is made up of 15 amino acids. The germline CDR1 and CDR2 sequences are MDHEN and SYDVKM. The entire variable domain, with the rest obtained from reference TRBV28 and TRBJ2-1, is as follows: DVKVTQSSRYLVKRTGEKVFLECVQDMDHENMFWYRQDPGLGLRLIYFSYDVKMKEKGDIPEGYSVSREKKERFSLILESASTNQTSMYLCASSFRFKRRGEQFFGPGTRLTVL.